This T cell receptor beta chain is from a study of T cells after posttransplantation cyclophosphamide. Study-wide points: TRB clonality was highly associated with recipient CMV seropositivity and reactivation.

Germline V CDR1 and CDR2: LNHNV, YYDKDF (reference sequence). The CDR3 is 15 residues long. The trim removed 4 bases at V and 7 bases at J, leaving 4 bases unmatched. Generated by immunoSEQ multiplex PCR, the TCRdb table keeps only in-frame clones and is missing some. This repertoire shows approximately 32,000 clones, roughly 90% found once; its top ten account for under 15%. As for this clone: Its matching antigen is unknown.

The sequenced sample consisted of PBMCs. The sequence was collected from a woman aged 40 to 55 with a blood cancer, CMV-positive, and with a related stem cell donor. The chain employs TRBV15 and TRBJ2-1; 13 bases align to TRBD2. CDR3 sequence: CATSTGTSGKNEQFF. CDR3 coding DNA: TGTGCCACCAGCACCGGGACTAGCGGGAAGAATGAGCAGTTCTTC.